A selection of T cell receptor beta chains follows, all from one sample in a study of TIL therapy for anti-PD-1-resistant metastatic lung cancer. Clones were read by immunoSEQ multiplex PCR, and TCRdb kept only the in-frame ones, dropping some. The repertoire has 20,000 to 25,000 clones, around 76% of them found once; the top ten carry under 7.5%. The material was blood, obtained at baseline. The source is a person between 25 and 80 years old with non-small cell lung cancer. Both conserved end residues are part of each CDR3. D genes are given only for firm matches. A clone size is listed for some rows: how often the clone was seen (once, few, many), or a class if it is expanded.

>-|TRBJ1-4|-|TRBV5-1
CASSLGRRVTNEKLFF
TGCGCCAGCAGTCTTGGTAGAAGGGTGACTAATGAAAAACTGTTTTTT
>-|TRBJ2-1|TRBD1|TRBV5-1
CASSSTPGTGRAYNEQFF
TGCGCCAGCAGCAGCACCCCCGGGACAGGGCGAGCCTACAATGAGCAGTTCTTC
>-|TRBJ2-4|TRBD2|TRBV19
CASSRMGTAGGRQNIQYF
TGTGCCAGTAGCCGGATGGGGACAGCGGGAGGGCGACAAAACATTCAGTACTTC
>once|TRBJ2-3|TRBD2|TRBV9
CASSVEGGGRTDTQYF
TGTGCCAGCAGCGTAGAAGGTGGCGGGAGAACAGATACGCAGTATTTT
>-|TRBJ1-2|TRBD1|TRBV28
CASSLGGTGENYGYTF
TGTGCCAGCAGTTTAGGCGGGACAGGCGAAAACTATGGCTACACCTTC
>few|TRBJ1-5|-|TRBV18
CASSPDYSNQPQHF
TGTGCCAGCTCACCGGACTATAGCAATCAGCCCCAGCATTTT
>-|TRBJ2-7|-|TRBV27
CASSLSKGPLPEQYF
TGTGCCAGCAGTTTATCTAAGGGTCCCCTACCCGAGCAGTACTTC
>-|TRBJ1-1|-|TRBV9
CASSEEGPNTEAFF
TGTGCCAGCAGCGAAGAGGGACCGAACACTGAAGCTTTCTTT
>-|TRBJ1-4|-|TRBV29-1
CSGGEGRANEKLFF
TGCAGCGGCGGCGAGGGACGGGCTAATGAAAAACTGTTTTTT
>once|TRBJ1-4|-|TRBV10-3
CAASQGVGSEKLFF
TGTGCCGCAAGTCAAGGGGTGGGAAGTGAAAAACTGTTTTTT
>-|TRBJ2-5|TRBD1|TRBV5-1
CASSLATGVYETQYF
TGCGCCAGCAGCTTGGCGACAGGGGTGTATGAGACCCAGTACTTC
>once|TRBJ2-5|TRBD2|TRBV7-2
CASSRQLAGGETQYF
TGTGCCAGCAGCCGTCAACTAGCGGGAGGTGAGACCCAGTACTTC
>-|TRBJ2-1|-|TRBV2
CASSGGRYNEQFF
TGTGCCAGCAGTGGGGGTCGATACAATGAGCAGTTCTTC
>-|TRBJ1-3|-|TRBV9
CASSVGSLERGNTIYF
TGTGCCAGCAGCGTAGGGTCTCTTGAAAGAGGAAACACCATATATTTT
>few|TRBJ2-3|-|TRBV7-9
CASSLAAGATDTQYF
TGTGCCAGCAGCTTAGCGGCGGGGGCCACAGATACGCAGTATTTT
>-|TRBJ2-6|-|TRBV7-3
CASSLSAAPGANVLTF
TGTGCCAGCAGCCTAAGTGCGGCCCCTGGGGCCAACGTCCTGACTTTC